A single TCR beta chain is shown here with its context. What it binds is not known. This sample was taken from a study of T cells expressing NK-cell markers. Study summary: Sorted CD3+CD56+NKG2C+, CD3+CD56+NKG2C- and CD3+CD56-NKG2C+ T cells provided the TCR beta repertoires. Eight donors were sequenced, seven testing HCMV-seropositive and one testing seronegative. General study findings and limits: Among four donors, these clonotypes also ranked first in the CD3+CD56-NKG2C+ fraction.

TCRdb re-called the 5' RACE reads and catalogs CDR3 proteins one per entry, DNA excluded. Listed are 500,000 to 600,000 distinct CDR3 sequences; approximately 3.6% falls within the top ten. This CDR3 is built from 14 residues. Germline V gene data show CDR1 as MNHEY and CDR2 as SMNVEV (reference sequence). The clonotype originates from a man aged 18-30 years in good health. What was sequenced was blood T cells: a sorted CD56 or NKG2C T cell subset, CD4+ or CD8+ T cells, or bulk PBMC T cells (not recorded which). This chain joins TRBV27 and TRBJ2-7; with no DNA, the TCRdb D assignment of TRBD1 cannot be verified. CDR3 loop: CASSLGQGWYEQYF.